This is a list of T cell receptor beta chains from one sample in a study of T cells in Graves' hyperthyroidism and ophthalmopathy. TCRdb processed the multiplex PCR reads anew with MiXCR; each CDR3 protein has one entry. The table has roughly 250,000 distinct CDR3 sequences, about 16% seen once; the top ten hold 28%. Sequencing was done on a sample of blood. Receptors originate from a woman between 18 and 29 years old with Graves' ophthalmopathy. The CDR3 runs from the conserved cysteine through the conserved F or W. A D gene is named only where the DNA matches it firmly. Size values are once, few and many counts, or a class for expanded clones, and some rows have none.

D gene	V gene	J gene	clone size	CDR3 protein	CDR3 DNA
.	TRBV7-9	TRBJ2-1	many	CASSLPPERVAYNEQFF	TGTGCCAGCAGCTTACCCCCCGAGAGGGTGGCCTACAATGAGCAGTTCTTC
.	TRBV19	TRBJ1-2	.	CASRNQGRDNYGYTF	TGTGCCAGTAGGAATCAGGGGCGAGATAACTATGGCTACACCTTC
.	TRBV7-6	TRBJ2-7	many	CATHKLGTSYGEQYF	TGTGCCACCCATAAGCTCGGGACTTCCTATGGGGAGCAGTACTTC
.	TRBV24-1	TRBJ2-2	many	CATSDTGTGELFF	TGTGCCACCAGTGATACAGGAACCGGGGAGCTGTTTTTT
.	TRBV7-2	TRBJ2-3	many	CASSPGSGRDTQYF	TGTGCCAGCAGCCCCGGAAGTGGGAGGGATACGCAGTATTTT
TRBD2	TRBV7-9	TRBJ2-1	.	CASSQRTSGIGNEQFF	TGTGCCAGCAGCCAGCGGACTAGCGGGATAGGCAATGAGCAGTTCTTC
.	TRBV19	TRBJ2-1	many	CASSTLALAYNEQFF	TGTGCCAGTAGTACGCTAGCTTTGGCCTACAATGAGCAGTTCTTC
.	TRBV28	TRBJ1-2	many	CASSLVGYGYTF	TGTGCCAGCAGTTTGGTCGGGTATGGCTACACCTTC
.	TRBV20-1	TRBJ2-3	many	CSARGEGEGTDTQYF	TGCAGTGCTAGAGGTGAAGGGGAGGGCACAGATACGCAGTATTTT
TRBD1	TRBV28	TRBJ1-1	many	CASSLGGTITEAFF	TGTGCCAGCAGTCTAGGGGGCACAATCACTGAAGCTTTCTTT
TRBD2	TRBV5-1	TRBJ2-7	many	CASSLAGLAGGTYEQYF	TGCGCCAGCAGCTTGGCCGGTCTAGCGGGAGGTACCTACGAGCAGTACTTC
TRBD2	TRBV7-2	TRBJ2-5	many	CASSLRHLAGGRETQYF	TGTGCCAGCAGCTTACGCCACCTAGCGGGAGGGAGAGAGACCCAGTACTTC
TRBD2	TRBV11-2	TRBJ2-1	.	CASSSGGEEQFF	TGTGCCAGCAGCTCTGGGGGGGAGGAGCAGTTCTTC
.	TRBV6-1	TRBJ2-7	many	CASSESRTEQYF	TGTGCCAGCAGTGAAAGCCGGACTGAGCAGTACTTC
TRBD2	TRBV7-3	TRBJ2-1	many	CASSSRLAQSNEQFF	TGTGCCAGCAGCTCCCGACTAGCTCAATCAAATGAGCAGTTCTTC
TRBD2	TRBV20-1	TRBJ2-1	many	CSARDFKRGSNEQFF	TGCAGTGCTAGAGATTTCAAGCGGGGGAGCAATGAGCAGTTCTTC
TRBD1	TRBV7-9	TRBJ1-1	many	CASSLYRGAKMNTEAFF	TGTGCCAGCAGCCTATACAGGGGCGCTAAAATGAACACTGAAGCTTTCTTT
TRBD1	TRBV28	TRBJ2-7	many	CASSFRGQGTYEQYF	TGTGCCAGCAGTTTTAGGGGACAGGGGACTTACGAGCAGTACTTC
.	TRBV5-1	TRBJ2-4	many	CASSEDIAAKNIQYF	TGCGCCAGCAGCGAGGACATCGCGGCCAAAAACATTCAGTACTTC
.	TRBV29-1	TRBJ2-2	many	CSVGAVNTGELFF	TGCAGCGTTGGGGCGGTGAACACCGGGGAGCTGTTTTTT
.	TRBV6-1	TRBJ2-4	many	CASSELTYIAKNIQYF	TGTGCCAGCAGTGAGCTGACTTATATAGCCAAAAACATTCAGTACTTC
TRBD2	TRBV28	TRBJ2-7	.	CASNPTVRTSGRAGHSDEQYF	TGTGCCAGCAACCCAACGGTGAGGACTAGCGGGAGGGCCGGGCATTCGGACGAGCAGTACTTC
.	TRBV10-3	TRBJ1-2	many	CAISEKGDYGYTF	TGTGCCATCAGTGAAAAGGGGGACTATGGCTACACCTTC
.	TRBV7-8	TRBJ2-4	many	CASSLARPYAKNIQYF	TGTGCCAGCAGCTTAGCCCGTCCCTATGCCAAAAACATTCAGTACTTC
TRBD1	TRBV6-5	TRBJ2-1	many	CASSYSTGPGEQFF	TGTGCCAGCAGTTACTCGACAGGGCCCGGTGAGCAGTTCTTC
.	TRBV4-1	TRBJ2-1	few	CASSQGAAGASLNEQFF	TGCGCCAGCAGCCAAGGGGCTGCGGGGGCCTCCCTCAATGAGCAGTTCTTC
TRBD2	TRBV5-1	TRBJ2-1	.	CASSLDASGRDYNEQFF	TGCGCCAGCAGCTTGGATGCTAGCGGGAGGGATTACAATGAGCAGTTCTTC
TRBD2	TRBV28	TRBJ2-7	many	CASSRMKLAGGPLGGEQYF	TGTGCCAGCAGTCGGATGAAACTAGCGGGAGGGCCCCTTGGGGGGGAGCAGTACTTC
TRBD2	TRBV20-1	TRBJ2-1	many	CSARISGSSYNEQFF	TGCAGTGCTAGGATTAGCGGGAGCTCCTACAATGAGCAGTTCTTC
.	TRBV9	TRBJ1-2	many	CASSPRQVLNYGYTF	TGTGCCAGCAGCCCACGGCAGGTGTTAAACTATGGCTACACCTTC
.	TRBV28	TRBJ2-3	many	CASSLTGSTDTQYF	TGTGCCAGCAGTTTGACAGGAAGCACAGATACGCAGTATTTT
TRBD1	TRBV7-2	TRBJ1-5	many	CASSPAAGGGPQHF	TGTGCCAGCAGCCCCGCAGCAGGGGGTGGGCCCCAGCATTTT
.	TRBV7-8	TRBJ1-3	many	CASSLGPGNTIYF	TGTGCCAGCAGCTTAGGTCCTGGAAACACCATATATTTT
.	TRBV11-3	TRBJ1-3	many	CASSLATDAARDTIYF	TGTGCCAGCAGCTTAGCCACGGACGCGGCCAGGGACACCATATATTTT
.	TRBV9	TRBJ1-2	.	CASSVTGHMDYGYTF	TGTGCCAGCAGCGTGACGGGGCATATGGACTATGGCTACACCTTC
.	TRBV4-1	TRBJ1-5	few	CASSQFPRGGPHQPQHF	TGCGCCAGCAGCCAATTCCCGAGGGGGGGCCCTCATCAGCCCCAGCATTTT
.	TRBV4-1	TRBJ1-1	many	CASSWEQGLNTEAFF	TGCGCCAGCAGTTGGGAACAGGGTTTGAACACTGAAGCTTTCTTT
.	TRBV18	TRBJ1-1	many	CASSPGRANTEAFF	TGTGCCAGCTCACCGGGGCGGGCTAACACTGAAGCTTTCTTT
TRBD1	TRBV4-1	TRBJ2-7	many	CASSPKTGVPYEQYF	TGCGCCAGCAGCCCGAAGACAGGGGTCCCCTACGAGCAGTACTTC
TRBD2	TRBV11-3	TRBJ2-2	many	CASSPSGSGTGELFF	TGTGCCAGCAGCCCCAGCGGGAGTGGCACCGGGGAGCTGTTTTTT
.	TRBV5-5	TRBJ1-5	many	CASSFGQGDQPQHF	TGTGCCAGCAGCTTTGGTCAGGGAGATCAGCCCCAGCATTTT
.	TRBV6-1	TRBJ2-7	many	CASSQGGGHEQYF	TGTGCCAGCAGCCAGGGGGGAGGCCACGAGCAGTACTTC
TRBD2	TRBV10-3	TRBJ2-5	many	CAISDLRIAGTQETQYF	TGTGCCATCAGTGATCTTAGGATAGCGGGGACCCAAGAGACCCAGTACTTC
TRBD1	TRBV7-9	TRBJ1-1	many	CASSSLGTGGAAAGAFF	TGTGCCAGCAGCTCCCTGGGGACAGGGGGCGCCGCCGCCGGAGCTTTCTTT
TRBD1	TRBV6-1	TRBJ1-5	many	CASMNRGQRQPQHF	TGTGCCAGCATGAACAGGGGGCAACGCCAGCCCCAGCATTTT
.	TRBV7-9	TRBJ2-5	many	CASSLAFHHNIQETQYF	TGTGCCAGCAGCTTAGCGTTCCACCACAATATCCAAGAGACCCAGTACTTC
.	TRBV28	TRBJ1-5	many	CASSPDSLNQPQHF	TGTGCCAGCAGCCCTGACAGTCTCAATCAGCCCCAGCATTTT
.	TRBV5-5	TRBJ2-7	many	CASSWAGEQYF	TGTGCCAGCAGCTGGGCGGGTGAGCAGTACTTC
.	TRBV30	TRBJ1-1	many	CAWSRQARTEAFF	TGTGCCTGGAGTCGTCAGGCGCGGACTGAAGCTTTCTTT
.	TRBV10-3	TRBJ1-1	many	CAISAEGWDTEAFF	TGTGCCATCAGTGCGGAGGGATGGGACACTGAAGCTTTCTTT
.	TRBV28	TRBJ1-1	many	CASITGGMNTEAFF	TGTGCCAGCATTACCGGGGGAATGAACACTGAAGCTTTCTTT
TRBD2	TRBV20-1	TRBJ2-1	few	CSATGSGEFYNEQFF	TGCAGTGCTACGGGTAGCGGGGAGTTCTACAATGAGCAGTTCTTC
TRBD1	TRBV7-9	TRBJ2-1	many	CASSFPSHPGTGSYNEQFF	TGTGCCAGCAGCTTTCCCTCACATCCCGGGACAGGTTCCTACAATGAGCAGTTCTTC
TRBD1	TRBV30	TRBJ2-1	many	CAWSNRDRGSYNEQFF	TGTGCCTGGAGTAACCGGGACAGGGGATCCTACAATGAGCAGTTCTTC
TRBD2	TRBV3-1	TRBJ2-3	many	CASSQGVAGGLSDTQYF	TGTGCCAGCAGCCAAGGCGTAGCGGGGGGGCTATCAGATACGCAGTATTTT
.	TRBV5-1	TRBJ1-1	many	CASSLVSEGEAFF	TGCGCCAGCAGCTTGGTTTCAGAGGGCGAAGCTTTCTTT
TRBD2	TRBV12-3/TRBV12-4	TRBJ2-7	.	CASSLETSGRYEQYF	TGTGCCAGCAGTTTAGAGACTAGCGGGAGGTACGAGCAGTACTTC
TRBD1	TRBV2	TRBJ1-6	many	CASRPITGGGSPLHF	TGTGCCAGCAGACCAATTACAGGGGGTGGGTCACCCCTCCACTTT
TRBD2	TRBV28	TRBJ2-5	many	CASSLLSLAGKETQYF	TGTGCCAGCAGTTTATTAAGCCTAGCGGGCAAGGAGACCCAGTACTTC
.	TRBV5-8	TRBJ1-1	many	CASSLMGEAFF	TGTGCCAGCAGCTTGATGGGGGAAGCTTTCTTT